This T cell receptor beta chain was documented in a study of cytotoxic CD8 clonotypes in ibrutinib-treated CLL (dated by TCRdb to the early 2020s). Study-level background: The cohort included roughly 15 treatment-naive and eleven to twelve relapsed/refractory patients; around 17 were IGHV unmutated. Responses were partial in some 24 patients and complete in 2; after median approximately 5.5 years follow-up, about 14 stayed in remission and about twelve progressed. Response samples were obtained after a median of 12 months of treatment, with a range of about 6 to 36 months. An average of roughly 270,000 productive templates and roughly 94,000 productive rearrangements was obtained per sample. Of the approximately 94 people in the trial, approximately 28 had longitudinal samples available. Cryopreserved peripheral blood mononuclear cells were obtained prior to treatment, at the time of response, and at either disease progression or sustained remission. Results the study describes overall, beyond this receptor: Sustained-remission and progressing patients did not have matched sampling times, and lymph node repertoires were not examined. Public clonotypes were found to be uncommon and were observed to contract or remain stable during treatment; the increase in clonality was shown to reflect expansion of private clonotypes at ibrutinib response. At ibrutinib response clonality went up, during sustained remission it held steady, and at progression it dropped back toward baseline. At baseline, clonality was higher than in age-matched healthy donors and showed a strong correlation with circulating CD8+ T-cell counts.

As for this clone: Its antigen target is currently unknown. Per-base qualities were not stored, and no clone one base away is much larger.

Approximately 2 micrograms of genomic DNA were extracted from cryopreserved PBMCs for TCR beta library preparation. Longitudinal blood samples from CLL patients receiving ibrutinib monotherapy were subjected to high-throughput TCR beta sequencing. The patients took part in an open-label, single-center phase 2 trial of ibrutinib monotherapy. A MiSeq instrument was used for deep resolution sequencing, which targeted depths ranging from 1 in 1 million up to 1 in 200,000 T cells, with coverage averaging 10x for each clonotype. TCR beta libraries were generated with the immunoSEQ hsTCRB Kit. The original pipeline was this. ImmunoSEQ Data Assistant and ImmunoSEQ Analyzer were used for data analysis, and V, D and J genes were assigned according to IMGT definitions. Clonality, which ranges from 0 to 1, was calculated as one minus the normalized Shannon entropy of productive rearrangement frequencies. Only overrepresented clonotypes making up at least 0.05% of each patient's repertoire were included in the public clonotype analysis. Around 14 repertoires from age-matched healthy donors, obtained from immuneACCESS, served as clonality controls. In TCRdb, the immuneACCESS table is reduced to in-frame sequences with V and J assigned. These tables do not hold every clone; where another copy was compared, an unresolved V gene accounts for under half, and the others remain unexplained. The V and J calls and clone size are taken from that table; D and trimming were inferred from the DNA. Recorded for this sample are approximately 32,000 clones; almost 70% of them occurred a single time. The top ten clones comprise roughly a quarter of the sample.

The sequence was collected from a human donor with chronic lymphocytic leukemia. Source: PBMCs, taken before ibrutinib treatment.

The DNA sequence is given as TGTGCCAGCAGTGGTAGTCTAGCGGGGGCGTGGAATGAGCAGTTCTTC. The translation is CASSGSLAGAWNEQFF. This sequence uses TRBV6-1 and TRBJ2-1; TRBD2 matches 10 bases in the middle. The CDR3 spans 16 residues, from the cysteine through the phenylalanine. The entry retains the CDR3 DNA only, 48 bases that are in frame from base 1. V lost 4 bases and J lost 7 bases, and the count of bases not matched to a germline gene is 10. Based on the germline V gene, the CDR1 and CDR2 sequences are MNHNS and SASEGT.